The rows below give T cell receptor beta chains drawn from one sample of a study of T cells after yellow fever vaccination. MiXCR, applied by TCRdb to the 5' RACE reads, yields one record per CDR3 protein. This table holds about 320,000 distinct CDR3 sequences, around 6.8% found once. The specimen was PBMCs, collected more than 40 days after the first yellow fever vaccination. Source of these receptors: a man younger than 35 who received the YFV17D yellow fever vaccine. Each CDR3 is given with its conserved first and last residue. The order of the fields is D gene, J gene, clone size, V gene, CDR3 protein, CDR3 DNA. The D gene is left open where the match is weak. Only part of the rows carry a size: once, few, many, or a class if the clone is expanded.

TRBD2	TRBJ2-3	few	TRBV2	CASRDPGLGRLPADTQYF	TGTGCCAGCAGGGACCCGGGACTAGGGCGTTTACCCGCAGATACGCAGTATTTT
TRBD2	TRBJ2-3	-	TRBV20-1	CSAGTLGRADTQYF	TGCAGTGCAGGGACTCTTGGGAGGGCAGATACGCAGTATTTT
TRBD2	TRBJ2-3	many	TRBV20-1	CSARGDLAGGLPDTQYF	TGCAGTGCTAGAGGGGATCTAGCGGGGGGGCTTCCAGATACGCAGTATTTT
-	TRBJ2-2	-	TRBV6-2/TRBV6-3	CASSLRDPHTGELFF	TGTGCCAGCAGTCTCCGGGACCCACACACCGGGGAGCTGTTTTTT
-	TRBJ1-1	few	TRBV6-2/TRBV6-3	CASSYTSGTEAFF	TGTGCCAGCAGTTACACCTCAGGGACTGAAGCTTTCTTT
TRBD1	TRBJ2-1	-	TRBV5-1	CASSDRTGGGEQFF	TGCGCCAGCAGCGACAGGACAGGGGGCGGTGAGCAGTTCTTC
TRBD2	TRBJ2-5	-	TRBV12-3/TRBV12-4	CASSPGGLAGETQYF	TGTGCCAGCAGCCCGGGGGGACTAGCGGGGGAGACCCAGTACTTC
-	TRBJ1-5	few	TRBV29-1	CSVEIMGNQHF	TGCAGCGTTGAAATTATGGGAAACCAGCATTTT
-	TRBJ2-3	-	TRBV12-3/TRBV12-4	CASSSGTGLPDTQYF	TGTGCCAGCAGCTCCGGGACTGGCCTCCCAGATACGCAGTATTTT
TRBD1	TRBJ2-7	few	TRBV2	CASRVPWTGAYEQYF	TGTGCCAGCAGGGTACCTTGGACAGGAGCCTACGAGCAGTACTTC
TRBD2	TRBJ2-7	few	TRBV3-1	CASSHGTSGEQYF	TGTGCCAGCAGCCACGGGACTAGCGGCGAGCAGTACTTC
-	TRBJ1-6	few	TRBV10-3	CAFTGQLNSPLHF	TGTGCCTTCACAGGGCAGTTAAATTCACCCCTCCACTTT
-	TRBJ2-3	many	TRBV27	CASSLFSTDTQYF	TGTGCCAGCAGTTTATTCAGTACAGATACGCAGTATTTT
-	TRBJ2-2	-	TRBV5-1	CASRRQRFPNTGELFF	TGCGCCAGCAGACGACAGAGATTTCCGAACACCGGGGAGCTGTTTTTT
-	TRBJ2-2	few	TRBV9	CASTHRGGGILTGELFF	TGTGCCAGCACCCACAGAGGTGGGGGGATCTTGACCGGGGAGCTGTTTTTT
-	TRBJ1-5	-	TRBV12-3/TRBV12-4	CASSSYRVKSNQPQHF	TGTGCCAGCAGTTCTTACAGGGTCAAGAGCAATCAGCCCCAGCATTTT
-	TRBJ2-3	-	TRBV7-3	CASSLTHWADTQYF	TGTGCCAGCAGCTTAACTCACTGGGCAGATACGCAGTATTTT
TRBD2	TRBJ2-5	many	TRBV20-1	CSARDWASGGIQETQYF	TGCAGTGCTAGAGATTGGGCTAGCGGGGGGATCCAAGAGACCCAGTACTTC
TRBD1	TRBJ1-1	few	TRBV5-4	CASSLAGGQGNTEAFF	TGTGCCAGCAGCTTGGCTGGGGGACAGGGGAACACTGAAGCTTTCTTT
TRBD1	TRBJ2-2	-	TRBV12-3/TRBV12-4	CATPRGTGLRDTGELFF	TGTGCCACTCCGCGTGGGACAGGGTTGCGAGACACCGGGGAGCTGTTTTTT
-	TRBJ1-5	many	TRBV6-4	CASSGEAGNQPQHF	TGTGCCAGCAGCGGGGAAGCAGGCAATCAGCCCCAGCATTTT
-	TRBJ2-1	-	TRBV7-2	CASSPWTTSYNEQFF	TGTGCCAGCAGCCCCTGGACTACCTCCTACAATGAGCAGTTCTTC
TRBD2	TRBJ2-3	few	TRBV6-2/TRBV6-3	CASSYTSGGPTDTQYF	TGTGCCAGCAGTTACACTAGCGGGGGACCCACAGATACGCAGTATTTT
TRBD2	TRBJ2-7	-	TRBV27	CASTLGAGGTYEQYF	TGTGCCAGCACCCTCGGCGCGGGAGGCACCTACGAGCAGTACTTC
TRBD1	TRBJ2-7	few	TRBV4-1	CASSPIIPPQGARDEQYF	TGCGCCAGCAGCCCTATAATACCACCCCAGGGGGCGCGGGACGAGCAGTACTTC
-	TRBJ1-2	few	TRBV20-1	CSASWEVSYGYTF	TGCAGTGCTAGCTGGGAAGTGTCCTATGGCTACACCTTC
TRBD2	TRBJ2-1	-	TRBV20-1	CSVERGQFF	TGCAGTGTAGAGCGGGGGCAGTTCTTC
TRBD1	TRBJ2-6	-	TRBV28	CASSLRLGQGSPGANVLTF	TGTGCCAGCAGTTTAAGGTTGGGACAGGGGAGCCCTGGGGCCAACGTCCTGACTTTC
TRBD2	TRBJ2-5	-	TRBV20-1	CSVRTSAESEPTQYF	TGCAGTGTTCGGACTAGCGCGGAATCTGAGCCGACCCAGTACTTC
-	TRBJ1-1	few	TRBV2	CASTPKTGGAEAFF	TGTGCCAGCACCCCCAAGACGGGGGGCGCGGAAGCTTTCTTT
TRBD1	TRBJ1-2	many	TRBV5-1	CASSLLQGEHGYTF	TGCGCCAGCAGCTTGTTACAGGGGGAGCATGGCTACACCTTC
-	TRBJ1-1	many	TRBV12-3/TRBV12-4	CASSLRTLNTEAFF	TGTGCCAGCAGTTTGAGGACACTGAACACTGAAGCTTTCTTT
-	TRBJ2-3	-	TRBV20-1	CSAGNPTGTTDTQYF	TGCAGTGCTGGTAACCCGACCGGGACCACAGATACGCAGTATTTT
TRBD2	TRBJ2-1	-	TRBV9	CASSPTGTSGGFYNEQFF	TGTGCCAGCAGCCCAACCGGGACTAGCGGGGGATTTTACAATGAGCAGTTCTTC
-	TRBJ2-5	-	TRBV13	CASSSTGVQTQYF	TGTGCCAGCAGCTCCACGGGGGTGCAGACCCAGTACTTC
-	TRBJ2-3	-	TRBV4-3	CASSQESVGRDTQYF	TGCGCCAGCAGCCAAGAGTCGGTGGGACGGGATACGCAGTATTTT
TRBD2	TRBJ2-3	many	TRBV6-1	CASRPSGLAGGQTDTQYF	TGTGCCAGCAGACCGAGTGGACTAGCGGGGGGCCAGACAGATACGCAGTATTTT
-	TRBJ1-1	-	TRBV29-1	CSVGGGEMNTEAFF	TGCAGCGTTGGAGGTGGAGAAATGAACACTGAAGCTTTCTTT
-	TRBJ2-5	many	TRBV24-1	CATRGNTETQYF	TGTGCCACCAGGGGGAATACGGAGACCCAGTACTTC
-	TRBJ2-5	few	TRBV5-1	CASSLARGETQYF	TGCGCCAGCAGCTTGGCTCGCGGGGAGACCCAGTACTTC
TRBD1	TRBJ1-1	-	TRBV7-8	CASSLRGLDTEAFF	TGTGCCAGCAGCTTAAGGGGGCTGGACACTGAAGCTTTCTTT
TRBD1	TRBJ2-1	many	TRBV24-1	CATSDQGAIYEQFF	TGTGCCACCAGTGACCAGGGGGCGATCTATGAGCAGTTCTTC
-	TRBJ2-1	few	TRBV7-9	CASSWDGRPNNEQFF	TGTGCCAGCAGCTGGGATGGAAGGCCAAACAATGAGCAGTTCTTC
TRBD2	TRBJ2-5	-	TRBV5-1	CASSLTSGFQETQYF	TGCGCCAGCAGCTTGACTAGCGGTTTCCAAGAGACCCAGTACTTC
-	TRBJ2-5	-	TRBV10-3	CAISEGDQETQYF	TGTGCCATCAGTGAAGGGGACCAAGAGACCCAGTACTTC
TRBD1	TRBJ1-2	-	TRBV12-3/TRBV12-4	CASSRGQGSYGYTF	TGTGCCAGCAGCCGTGGACAGGGGAGCTATGGCTACACCTTC
-	TRBJ2-5	many	TRBV29-1	CSVDVGGETQYF	TGCAGCGTGGATGTTGGGGGAGAGACCCAGTACTTC
-	TRBJ2-1	-	TRBV7-6	CASSPGLTANEQFF	TGTGCCAGCAGCCCCGGCTTAACGGCGAATGAGCAGTTCTTC
-	TRBJ2-2	-	TRBV7-8	CASGIARVGGELFF	TGTGCCAGCGGGATCGCCAGGGTCGGCGGGGAGCTGTTTTTT